Below, 17 T cell receptor beta chains from the same sample are listed, as sequenced in a study of patients and donors after allogeneic stem cell transplantation. MiXCR was run by TCRdb on the RT-PCR reads, yielding one entry per CDR3 protein. The sample shows some 960,000 distinct CDR3 sequences, approximately 18% of them seen only once. The sequencing input was blood, either unsorted or a sorted T cell fraction (not recorded which). All receptors derive from a human donor who was either an allogeneic HSCT recipient or a stem cell or donor lymphocyte infusion donor (not recorded which). It is not recorded whose cells these are; they may come from a transplant donor.

This clonotype has only a few counts. The chain is built from TRBV4-3 and TRBJ2-3; TRBD2 agrees at 11 bases. Looked up from germline, CDR1 is LGHNA and CDR2 is YSLEER. This CDR3 is built from 16 residues. The J segment lost 6 bases and the V segment lost 3 bases, leaving 8 bases of the junction unmatched. In DNA form, the CDR3 reads TGCGCCAGCAGCCATGAACTAGCGGGGGTAGGGGATACGCAGTATTTT. Translating it yields CASSHELAGVGDTQYF.

The V gene is TRBV27, the J gene TRBJ2-5; D possibly corresponds to TRBD1 (5 bases). This CDR3 is 14 amino acids long. The V end lost 0 bases, the J end lost 4 bases, and 9 bases lay between the germline ends. Germline V gene data show CDR1 as MNHEY and CDR2 as SMNVEV (reference sequence). Here the CDR3 reads CASSLSAGPETQYF. The CDR3 DNA reads as TGTGCCAGCAGTTTATCAGCAGGGCCAGAGACCCAGTACTTC.

At least ten counts were recorded for this clonotype. The CDR3 DNA reads TGTGCCAGCAGCTCTACAGGGGGGACGTACAATGAGCAGTTCTTC. Translated: CASSSTGGTYNEQFF. The chain is built from TRBV7-8 and TRBJ2-1; 8 nucleotides line up with TRBD1. Germline assignment: CDR1 SGHVS and CDR2 FQNEAQ. This CDR3 comprises 15 residues. The V segment lost 4 bases and the J segment 4 bases; nucleotides outside the gene matches: 6.

The CDR3 here is CASSHIIQGDQPQHF. The DNA of the CDR3 is TGTGCCAGCAGCCATATCATACAGGGGGATCAGCCCCAGCATTTT. The chain recombines TRBV12-3 or TRBV12-4 with TRBJ1-5; 8 bases match TRBD1. The CDR3 is made up of 15 amino acids. Trimming took 6 bases from V and 5 from J; bases not matched to a gene: 9.

V usage is TRBV11-2 and J usage is TRBJ1-5, with TRBD1 identical over 9 bases. Germline assignment: CDR1 SGHAT and CDR2 FQNNGV. The CDR3 loop spans 18 amino acids. The J segment lost 5 bases and the V segment lost 0 bases, leaving 11 bases of the junction unmatched. The CDR3 is CASSLDGGQGSRYQPQHF. Written as DNA, the CDR3 is TGTGCCAGCAGCTTAGATGGCGGACAGGGGTCACGGTATCAGCCCCAGCATTTT.

The V and J genes are TRBV6-1 and TRBJ1-5; 7 nucleotides line up with TRBD1. Germline values: CDR1 MNHNS, CDR2 SASEGT. The CDR3 runs 15 residues. The ends lost 5 bases at V and 3 bases at J; junction bases unmatched: 7. The CDR3 reads CASSRLTGPNQPQHF. The CDR3 nucleotides are TGTGCCAGCAGTCGACTGACAGGGCCCAATCAGCCCCAGCATTTT.

This clonotype appeared a few times. This chain joins TRBV15 and TRBJ2-7; D is possibly TRBD1 or TRBD2 (5 bases each). With 0 bases removed from V and 3 bases from J, the gap between germline ends came to 18 bases. The CDR3 runs to 17 residues. Germline V lookup: CDR1 LNHNV, CDR2 YYDKDF (reference sequence). CDR3: CATSRETGARRSYEQYF. The DNA for the CDR3 is TGTGCCACCAGCAGAGAAACCGGGGCCAGGAGAAGCTACGAGCAGTACTTC. The full variable domain, completed using reference TRBV15 and TRBJ2-7, is DAMVIQNPRYQVTQFGKPVTLSCSQTLNHNVMYWYQQKSSQAPKLLFHYYDKDFNNEADTPDNFQSRRPNTSFCFLDIRSPGLGDTAMYLCATSRETGARRSYEQYFGPGTRLTVT.

This clonotype was counted a few times. The rearrangement joins TRBV6-1 to TRBJ1-2; no clear D. Trimming took 7 bases from V and 1 from J, leaving 13 bases between them. The germline CDR1 and CDR2 sequences are MNHNS and SASEGT. The CDR3 extends over 14 amino acids. In DNA, the CDR3 is TGTGCCAGCAAAGTTGGAGAGCTTAACTATGGCTACACCTTC. It encodes CASKVGELNYGYTF.

The chain recombines TRBV7-9 with TRBJ2-3; no definite D call. The ends were cut back, 5 bases at V and 1 base at J, with 16 bases in the middle. This CDR3 spans 16 amino acids. Germline values: CDR1 SEHNR, CDR2 FQNEAQ (reference sequence). The CDR3 coding sequence is TGTGCCAGCAGCCCACGAAAGGACGGCCGCACAGATACGCAGTATTTT. Translating gives CASSPRKDGRTDTQYF.

This clonotype was found a few times. The chain links TRBV6-1 to TRBJ1-6; D is possibly TRBD1 (5 bases). Germline lookup yields CDR1 MNHNS and CDR2 SASEGT. The CDR3 contains 17 residues. Trimming pared 6 bases from V and 3 bases from J, leaving 18 bases between. As DNA, the CDR3 is TGTGCCAGCAGACATCGGGACGGACCTCTCTATAATTCACCCCTCCACTTT. This codes for CASRHRDGPLYNSPLHF.

In nucleotides, the CDR3 is TGTGCCAGCAGCTTCAAAACTAGCGGGAGTGGACATGAGCAGTTCTTC. It yields the protein CASSFKTSGSGHEQFF. This chain joins TRBV5-5 and TRBJ2-1, with 11 bases fitting TRBD2. The CDR3 sequence is 16 residues long. The ends lost 2 bases at V and 8 bases at J; junction bases unmatched: 9. The germline V gene encodes CDR1 SGHKS and CDR2 YYEKEE (reference sequence).

This clonotype was observed a handful of times. The gene calls are TRBV7-2 and TRBJ2-5; 8 bases line up with TRBD2. Germline CDR1 is SGHTA and CDR2 is FQGNSA. The length of the CDR3 is 15 residues. V shed 1 base and J 5 bases; nucleotides not matched to a gene: 6. CDR3 DNA: TGTGCCAGCAGCTTAGTGGGACTAGTAGTTGAGACCCAGTACTTC. Residues: CASSLVGLVVETQYF.

The CDR3: CASSQDPTSGDHNEQFF. The CDR3 region has the DNA TGCGCCAGCAGCCAAGATCCGACTAGCGGGGACCACAATGAGCAGTTCTTC. The V gene is TRBV4-1, the J gene TRBJ2-1, with 11 nucleotides matching TRBD2. Trimming cost V 0 bases and J 5 bases; bases outside gene matches: 6. This CDR3 region has 17 residues. CDR1 is MGHRA and CDR2 is YSYEKL in the germline V gene.

This rearrangement joins TRBV12-3 or TRBV12-4 to TRBJ2-7; D may be TRBD1 (6 bases). The CDR3 is 14 amino acids. Trimming shortened V by 0 bases and J by 6 bases, and 12 bases separated the two germline ends. DNA for the CDR3: TGTGCCAGCAGTTTAGCGGCCAGGGGTGGCGAGCAGTACTTC. It encodes CASSLAARGGEQYF.

The rearrangement uses TRBV20-1 and TRBJ2-7; 9 positions agree with TRBD1. The length of the CDR3 is 16 residues. Germline V CDR1 and CDR2: DFQATT, SNEGSKA (reference sequence). The J segment lost 3 bases and the V segment lost 6 bases, leaving 15 bases of the junction unmatched. The CDR3 is CSARTWGQGNSYEQYF. The DNA for the CDR3 is TGCAGTGCAAGGACTTGGGGACAGGGAAATAGCTACGAGCAGTACTTC.

V and J are TRBV4-1 and TRBJ2-1; D gene ambiguous. The CDR3 length is 14 residues. The germline V gene has CDR1 MGHRA and CDR2 YSYEKL. Trimming removed 1 base at V and 3 bases at J, with 7 bases between. CDR3 DNA sequence: TGCGCCAGCAGCCAAGGACACCTCTACAATGAGCAGTTCTTC. Its protein product is CASSQGHLYNEQFF.

The gene calls are TRBV7-2 and TRBJ2-7, with TRBD1 as a possible D gene (5 bases). The CDR3 runs to 18 residues. CDR1 is SGHTA and CDR2 is FQGNSA in the germline V gene. The V end lost 0 bases, the J end lost 6 bases, and 24 bases lay between the germline ends. The chain's CDR3 is CASSLASAGKFEWAEQYF. The CDR3 bases are TGTGCCAGCAGCTTAGCGTCGGCAGGGAAGTTTGAATGGGCCGAGCAGTACTTC. Full variable domain (outside the CDR3, taken from reference TRBV7-2 and TRBJ2-7): GAGVSQSPSNKVTEKGKDVELRCDPISGHTALYWYRQSLGQGLEFLIYFQGNSAPDKSGLPSDRFSAERTGGSVSTLTIQRTQQEDSAVYLCASSLASAGKFEWAEQYFGPGTRLTVT.